Following are 23 T cell receptor beta chains from one sample sequenced in a study of OX40 agonist ivuxolimab in advanced cancers. Produced via immunoSEQ multiplex PCR; TCRdb's table is partial and in-frame only. The sample has around 100,000 clones; about 96% are singletons. Sample: CD4+ or CD8+ T cells sorted from blood, taken in a trial of the OX40 agonist ivuxolimab. The receptors here all came from an adult with an advanced solid tumor such as melanoma, head and neck, liver or kidney cancer.

The chain couples TRBV6-5 to TRBJ1-1; 8 bases match TRBD1. Germline assignment: CDR1 MNHEY and CDR2 SVGAGI. The CDR3 is 15 residues long. The V gene end was trimmed by 8 bases and the J gene end by 3 bases; junction bases not matched to a gene: 11. The CDR3, as DNA: TGTGCCAGCGGACAGGGTATTAGAGTTGACACTGAAGCTTTCTTT. Its protein product is CASGQGIRVDTEAFF.

This rearrangement joins TRBV27 to TRBJ1-2; 7 bases agree with TRBD1. Germline-derived CDR1 and CDR2 are MNHEY and SMNVEV (reference sequence). CDR3 length: 14 residues. V shed 2 bases and J 4 bases; nucleotides not matched to a gene: 4. CDR3 sequence reads: CASSLAGGLYGYTF. The DNA of the CDR3 is TGTGCCAGCAGTTTAGCAGGGGGACTCTATGGCTACACCTTC.

The CDR3 bases are TGTGCCAGTAGTAAGACCACTAGCGGGACCTACGAGCAGTACTTC. It is translated as CASSKTTSGTYEQYF. The rearrangement joins TRBV19 to TRBJ2-7; TRBD2 matches at 10 bases. The CDR3 extends over 15 amino acids. Germline CDR1 is LNHDA and CDR2 is SQIVND (reference sequence). The V and J ends lost 4 bases and 2 bases, in that order; junction bases with no gene match: 5.

The chain combines TRBV11-3 with TRBJ2-1; D is ambiguous. CDR3 length equals 15 residues. The germline V and J ends were trimmed by 1 base and 8 bases, with 15 bases remaining between them. Germline assignment: CDR1 SGHNT and CDR2 YENEEA. The CDR3 nucleotides read TGTGCCAGCAGCTTAGCGGCAGGACGATACGATGAGCAGTTCTTC. Protein sequence: CASSLAAGRYDEQFF.

As for this clone: It is unclear where the CDR3 begins or ends on the DNA, so no DNA is shown, and the CDR3 is as TCRdb lists it. V usage is TRBV27 and J usage is TRBJ2-7; TRBD2 is the table's D call and was not checked against the DNA. The CDR3 is 14 residues long, counting both termini. Germline V CDR1 and CDR2: MNHEY, SMNVEV (reference sequence). The CDR3 region is CASSSSGLAGEQYF.

This clone is a singleton in its sample. The rearrangement links TRBV7-9 to TRBJ2-7; a weak D match, TRBD2 (7 bases). V lost 3 bases, J lost 0 bases, and 18 bases lay in between. The germline gives CDR1 SEHNR, CDR2 FQNEAQ (reference sequence). This CDR3 contains 17 residues. The CDR3 region is CASSFGGAGGPSYEQYF. DNA for the CDR3: TGTGCCAGCAGCTTTGGGGGCGCCGGGGGGCCCTCCTACGAGCAGTACTTC.

The V and J genes are TRBV7-6 and TRBJ2-3; no definite D call. CDR1 and CDR2 (germline): SGHVS, FNYEAQ. V was cut by 4 bases and J by 1 base, with 6 bases left in between. This CDR3 has 13 amino acids. The CDR3 DNA follows: TGTGCCAGCAGCTCCCTCCGCACAGATACGCAGTATTTT. It is translated as CASSSLRTDTQYF.

The J gene is TRBJ2-7, the V gene TRBV7-3; 9 bases map to TRBD1. Germline V lookup: CDR1 SGHTA, CDR2 FQGTGA. Unmatched junction bases numbered 8, after V lost 5 bases and J lost 3 bases. The CDR3 sequence is 15 residues long. The CDR3 reads CASSLLGTGNYEQYF. The CDR3, as DNA: TGTGCCAGCAGCCTCCTCGGGACAGGGAACTACGAGCAGTACTTC.

The genes are TRBV23-1 and TRBJ2-3; TRBD2 matches 10 bases. TRBV23-1 is an ORF; its function is uncertain. This CDR3 comprises 17 residues. V trimming: 6 bases; J trimming: 0 bases; junction bases outside the gene matches: 9. The CDR3 is CASSPPLAGASTDTQYF. CDR3 in DNA: TGCGCCAGCAGCCCACCCCTAGCGGGGGCTAGCACAGATACGCAGTATTTT.

The CDR3 coding sequence is TGTGCCAGCAGTTTTCCCGGGACAGGAAGGGGTAACACTGAAGCTTTCTTT. It yields the protein CASSFPGTGRGNTEAFF. V and J are TRBV28 and TRBJ1-1; 8 nucleotides match TRBD1. With V trimmed by 3 bases and J by 2 bases, 11 bases remained unmatched. CDR1 and CDR2 (germline): MDHEN, SYDVKM. The CDR3 loop spans 17 amino acids.

The chain combines TRBV5-1 with TRBJ2-1; 10 bases are a match to TRBD2. The junction had 1 base not matched to a gene; V was cut back by 6 bases and J by 7 bases. Germline loops: CDR1 SGHRS, CDR2 YFSETQ. The CDR3 length is 12 residues. The CDR3 here is CASTAGGNEQFF. CDR3 nucleotide sequence: TGCGCCAGCACAGCGGGGGGGAATGAGCAGTTCTTC.

The V and J genes are TRBV7-9 and TRBJ2-2; 13 bases match TRBD2. This CDR3 is built from 18 residues. Germline lookup yields CDR1 SEHNR and CDR2 FQNEAQ (reference sequence). Germline trimming cut 5 bases from V and 0 bases from J; bases unmatched to any gene: 6. The CDR3 loop reads CASSALTSGGSNTGELFF. Written as DNA, the CDR3 is TGTGCCAGCAGCGCACTGACTAGCGGGGGGTCGAACACCGGGGAGCTGTTTTTT.

To note about this clone: Additional DNA sequences in this sample encode the identical CDR3. The chain uses TRBV5-1 and TRBJ1-1, with a possible D match to TRBD1 (5 bases). This CDR3 spans 14 amino acids. Germline-derived CDR1 and CDR2 are SGHRS and YFSETQ. V was cut by 0 bases and J by 0 bases, with 6 bases left in between. CDR3 nucleotide sequence: TGCGCCAGCAGCTTGGCAGGGATGAACACTGAAGCTTTCTTT. This sequence encodes CASSLAGMNTEAFF.

This chain uses TRBV15 with TRBJ1-3, with D possibly being TRBD1 (5 bases). This CDR3 has 18 amino acids. Germline V CDR1 and CDR2: LNHNV, YYDKDF (reference sequence). V gave up 3 bases and J gave up 3 bases, with 21 bases separating them. The CDR3 here is CATSRDISSPILGNTIYF. DNA for the CDR3: TGTGCCACCAGCAGGGACATAAGCTCCCCCATTCTTGGAAACACCATATATTTT.

V and J are TRBV4-1 and TRBJ1-2; D uncertain. The CDR3 runs to 14 residues. Germline-derived CDR1 and CDR2 are MGHRA and YSYEKL. Trimming shortened V by 0 bases and J by 2 bases, and 7 bases separated the two germline ends. The CDR3: CASSQEGRNYGYTF. CDR3 nucleotides: TGCGCCAGCAGCCAAGAAGGCAGGAACTATGGCTACACCTTC.

The V call is TRBV6-5, the J call TRBJ2-3; TRBD2 agrees at 7 bases. The junction had 7 bases not matched to a gene; V was cut back by 4 bases and J by 3 bases. The germline V gene has CDR1 MNHEY and CDR2 SVGAGI. This CDR3 is built from 15 residues. The CDR3 region has the DNA TGTGCCAGCAGTTCCGGACTAGGTGGGACAGATACGCAGTATTTT. Its protein is CASSSGLGGTDTQYF.

V usage is TRBV4-1 and J usage is TRBJ2-5; 7 bases are shared with TRBD1. The CDR3 sequence is 15 residues long. With V trimmed by 1 base and J by 2 bases, 4 bases remained unmatched. Germline assignment: CDR1 MGHRA and CDR2 YSYEKL. The CDR3 here is CASSQGPRGQETQYF. DNA for the CDR3: TGCGCCAGCAGCCAAGGACCCAGGGGGCAAGAGACCCAGTACTTC.

The table lists this clone with a count of one. As DNA, the CDR3 is TGTTTCGGCGGGCAGGGGATGGGGGGCAATAATTCACCCCTCCACTTT. This gives the protein CFGGQGMGGNNSPLHF. The J gene is TRBJ1-6, the V gene TRBV7-5. TRBV7-5 is an annotated pseudogene. The CDR3 length is 16 residues.

The J gene is TRBJ2-7, the V gene TRBV6-1, with 7 bases lining up with TRBD1. This CDR3 is 13 amino acids long. Germline-derived CDR1 and CDR2 are MNHNS and SASEGT. V dropped 2 bases and J dropped 2; count of bases not matched to a gene: 0. CDR3 sequence: CASSERGPYEQYF. The CDR3 DNA sequence: TGTGCCAGCAGTGAAAGGGGGCCCTACGAGCAGTACTTC.

The CDR3 protein is CASSLRGGSQKTQYF. CDR3 nucleotides: TGTGCCAGCAGCTTAAGGGGCGGGAGTCAGAAGACCCAGTACTTC. The chain joins TRBV7-3 to TRBJ2-5, with TRBD2 identical over 7 bases. The CDR3 contains 15 residues. J gave up 6 bases and V 1 base, and 8 bases lay outside the gene matches. Germline CDR1 and CDR2: SGHTA and FQGTGA.

The rearrangement links TRBV7-3 to TRBJ2-1, with 10 bases lining up with TRBD1. CDR3 length: 19 amino acids. Germline trimming cut 4 bases from V and 3 bases from J; bases unmatched to any gene: 15. The V gene's germline CDR1 is SGHTA and CDR2 FQGTGA. The CDR3 reads CASSSPGQGVSLNYNEQFF. DNA for the CDR3: TGTGCCAGCAGCTCGCCCGGACAGGGGGTTAGTTTGAACTACAATGAGCAGTTCTTC.

The V gene is TRBV7-2, the J gene TRBJ2-7; D unclear. Trimming pared 4 bases from V and 0 bases from J, leaving 13 bases between. The CDR3 length is 15 residues. CDR1 SGHTA and CDR2 FQGNSA come from the germline V gene. The CDR3 DNA follows: TGTGCCAGCAGCTCTACGGTGGGCCTCTCCTACGAGCAGTACTTC. This encodes CASSSTVGLSYEQYF.

This chain links TRBV29-1 with TRBJ2-1; 9 bases align to TRBD1. After removal of 6 bases from V and 6 bases from J, the junction contained 9 bases not matched to a gene. In germline, CDR1 is SQVTM, CDR2 ANQGSEA. The CDR3 covers 14 residues. Written as DNA, the CDR3 is TGCAGCGTAGTCCGACAGGGGGGAGGCAATGAGCAGTTCTTC. Its protein is CSVVRQGGGNEQFF.